The 9 T cell receptor beta chains given below trace back to one sample, sequenced in a study of OX40 agonist ivuxolimab in advanced cancers. To prepare the library, the immunoSEQ multiplex PCR assay was applied. Sourced from immuneACCESS, this table was stored by TCRdb with only in-frame sequences that have V and J called. A share of the clones is absent; for the studies checked, an unresolved V gene accounts for under half, and the remainder has no known explanation. Recorded for this sample are about 60,000 clones; 70% to 90% of them occurred a single time. Of the sample, less than 0.6% is held by the ten largest clones. The sequencing here drew on CD4+ or CD8+ T cells sorted from blood, taken in a trial of the OX40 agonist ivuxolimab. The receptors originated from an adult with an advanced solid tumor such as melanoma, head and neck, liver or kidney cancer.

The rearrangement uses TRBV5-4 and TRBJ1-2, with 9 bases aligning to TRBD1. Germline trimming cut 4 bases from V and 4 bases from J; bases unmatched to any gene: 8. The CDR3 loop spans 15 amino acids. Germline loops: CDR1 SGHNT, CDR2 YYREEE (reference sequence). For the CDR3, the DNA is TGTGCCAGCAGCGCCCGGGACAGGGCCATCTATGGCTACACCTTC. It encodes CASSARDRAIYGYTF.

The chain couples TRBV2 to TRBJ2-3; 8 bases match TRBD2. With V trimmed by 3 bases and J by 5 bases, 10 bases remained unmatched. The CDR3 is made up of 16 amino acids. Germline loops: CDR1 SNHLY, CDR2 FYNNEI. CDR3 in amino acids: CASSDTTGTRRDTQYF. The CDR3, as DNA: TGTGCCAGCAGTGATACAACCGGGACTAGGAGAGATACGCAGTATTTT.

V and J are TRBV28 and TRBJ2-5; TRBD1 matches at 7 bases. In germline, CDR1 is MDHEN, CDR2 SYDVKM. The CDR3 consists of 13 residues. V was clipped by 6 bases and J by 9 bases; unmatched bases: 10. The DNA for the CDR3 is TGTGCCAGCAGCAGACAGGGTCCGAAGGCCCAGTACTTC. Protein product: CASSRQGPKAQYF.

V usage is TRBV7-9 and J usage is TRBJ1-4; D unresolved. Between the trimmed V and J ends, which lost 4 bases and 0 bases, there was a span of 9 bases. CDR3 length: 15 amino acids. Germline CDR1 SEHNR, CDR2 FQNEAQ (reference sequence). CDR3 in DNA: TGTGCCAGCAGCTCCGGACGGGCAACTAATGAAAAACTGTTTTTT. It encodes CASSSGRATNEKLFF.

This clone was seen only a few times. This sequence joins TRBV7-2 and TRBJ1-2; the match to TRBD1 covers 7 bases. V was pared by 1 base and J by 2 bases, with 7 bases of the junction left unmatched. The CDR3 length is 16 residues. CDR1 is SGHTA, CDR2 FQGNSA, per germline. CDR3 in amino acids: CASSLVGTDSNYGYTF. CDR3 DNA: TGTGCCAGCAGCTTAGTAGGGACAGATTCGAACTATGGCTACACCTTC.

The chain carries TRBV6-1 and TRBJ1-2; TRBD1 is a possible D gene (6 bases). Germline values: CDR1 MNHNS, CDR2 SASEGT. Trimming pared 6 bases from V and 8 bases from J, leaving 22 bases between. The length of the CDR3 is 15 residues. This CDR3 is CASSAGQSTFGGYTF. The CDR3, as DNA: TGTGCCAGCAGCGCCGGACAGTCGACCTTCGGAGGCTACACCTTC.

V and J are TRBV14 and TRBJ1-2, with D possibly being TRBD1 (5 bases). The CDR3 is made up of 12 amino acids. Trimming removed 5 bases at V and 6 bases at J, with 10 bases between. Germline V CDR1 and CDR2: SGHDN, FVKESK. The CDR3 region is CASSALRDGYTF. Written as DNA, the CDR3 is TGTGCCAGCAGCGCTCTCAGGGATGGCTACACCTTC.

The rearrangement links TRBV6-1 to TRBJ2-4; D is possibly TRBD1 (6 bases). The CDR3 is 14 residues long. V was pared by 5 bases and J by 5 bases, with 13 bases between. Germline CDR1 and CDR2: MNHNS and SASEGT. The CDR3 sequence is CASSSTGSENIQYF. The DNA of the CDR3 is TGTGCCAGCAGTTCAACAGGGTCCGAAAACATTCAGTACTTC.

The chain couples TRBV6-5 to TRBJ1-1; D not certain. Trimming took off 5 bases at V and 5 bases at J, with 12 bases between the two ends. The CDR3 loop spans 13 amino acids. CDR1 and CDR2 from the germline V gene are MNHEY and SVGAGI. The CDR3 protein is CASSAGTWTEAFF. As DNA, the CDR3 is TGTGCCAGCAGTGCCGGTACCTGGACTGAAGCTTTCTTT.